This TCR beta chain was captured by sequencing in a study of blood T cell repertoires in COVID-19. The cohort comprised adults aged roughly 18 to 90 years residing in some 24 US areas. Cohort allocation depended upon clinical history that participants reported. The length of the CDR3 is 15 residues. V gave up 3 bases and J gave up 2 bases, with 11 bases separating them. Germline loops: CDR1 MDHEN, CDR2 SYDVKM. Authors' methods: Estimation of nucleated cell counts was performed using reference gene primer amplification. Clones were sequenced by immunoSEQ multiplex PCR, and TCRdb holds only the in-frame ones, with some missing. V, J and clone size are those of that table, while D and trimming were read from the DNA. The table shows approximately 260,000 clones, with 75% to 95% occurring only once.

The sample taken for sequencing was PBMCs or T cells enriched from blood (not recorded which). J is TRBJ1-5 and V is TRBV28; TRBD1 might be the D (5 bases). The TCR was taken from a woman aged 18 to 35 who had recovered from COVID-19. The CDR3 region is CASSLQGRGNQPQHF. CDR3 DNA sequence: TGTGCCAGCAGTTTGCAGGGTCGTGGCAATCAGCCCCAGCATTTT.